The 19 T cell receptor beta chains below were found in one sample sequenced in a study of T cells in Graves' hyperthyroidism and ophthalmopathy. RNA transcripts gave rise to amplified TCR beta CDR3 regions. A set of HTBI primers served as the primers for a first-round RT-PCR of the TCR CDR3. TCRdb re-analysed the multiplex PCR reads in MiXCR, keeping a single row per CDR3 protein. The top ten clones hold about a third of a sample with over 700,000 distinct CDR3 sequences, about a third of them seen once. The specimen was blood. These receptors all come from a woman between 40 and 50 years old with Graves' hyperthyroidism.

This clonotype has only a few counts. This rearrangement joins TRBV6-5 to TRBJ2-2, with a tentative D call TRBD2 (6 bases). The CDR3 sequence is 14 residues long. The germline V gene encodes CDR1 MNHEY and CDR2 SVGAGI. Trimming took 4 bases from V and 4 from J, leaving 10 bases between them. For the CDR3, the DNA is TGTGCCAGCAGTTGGAGGGGCTCCACCGGGGAGCTGTTTTTT. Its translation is CASSWRGSTGELFF.

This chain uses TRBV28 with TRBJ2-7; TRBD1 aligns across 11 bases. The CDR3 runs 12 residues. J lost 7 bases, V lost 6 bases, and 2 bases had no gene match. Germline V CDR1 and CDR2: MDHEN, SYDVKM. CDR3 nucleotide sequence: TGTGCCAGCAGGGGACAGGGGGTTGAGCAGTACTTC. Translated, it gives CASRGQGVEQYF.

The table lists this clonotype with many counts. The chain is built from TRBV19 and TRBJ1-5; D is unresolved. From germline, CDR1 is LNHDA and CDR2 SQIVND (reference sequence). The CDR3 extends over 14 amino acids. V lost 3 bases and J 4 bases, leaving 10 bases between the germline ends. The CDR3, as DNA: TGTGCCAGTAGTATTTCTCAGGAAAATCAGCCCCAGCATTTT. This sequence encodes CASSISQENQPQHF. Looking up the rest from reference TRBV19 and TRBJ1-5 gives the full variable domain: DGGITQSPKYLFRKEGQNVTLSCEQNLNHDAMYWYRQDPGQGLRLIYYSQIVNDFQKGDIAEGYSVSREKKESFPLTVTSAQKNPTAFYLCASSISQENQPQHFGDGTRLSIL.

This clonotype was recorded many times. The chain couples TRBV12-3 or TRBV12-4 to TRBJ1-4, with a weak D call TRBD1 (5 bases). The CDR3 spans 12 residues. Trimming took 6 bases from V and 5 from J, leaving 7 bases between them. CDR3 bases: TGTGCCAGCAGGGGACCGAATGAAAAACTGTTTTTT. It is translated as CASRGPNEKLFF.

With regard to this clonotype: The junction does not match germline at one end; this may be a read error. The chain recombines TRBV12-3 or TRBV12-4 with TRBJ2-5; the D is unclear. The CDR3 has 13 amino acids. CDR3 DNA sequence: TGTGCCCGCAGTTTATCTACGCAAGAGACCCAGTACTTC. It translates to CARSLSTQETQYF.

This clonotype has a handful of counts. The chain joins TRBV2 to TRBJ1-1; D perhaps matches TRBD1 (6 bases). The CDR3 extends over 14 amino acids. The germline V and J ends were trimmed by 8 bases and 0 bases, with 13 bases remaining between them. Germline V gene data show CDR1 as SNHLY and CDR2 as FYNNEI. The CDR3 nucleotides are TGTGCCAGCGGGGGGGGGCCCATGAACACTGAAGCTTTCTTT. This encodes CASGGGPMNTEAFF.

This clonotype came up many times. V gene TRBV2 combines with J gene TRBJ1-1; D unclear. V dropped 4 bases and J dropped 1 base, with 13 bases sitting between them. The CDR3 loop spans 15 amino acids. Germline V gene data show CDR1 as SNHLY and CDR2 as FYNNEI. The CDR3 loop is CASSVAGITNTEAFF. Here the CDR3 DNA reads TGTGCCAGCAGTGTTGCCGGGATTACGAACACTGAAGCTTTCTTT.

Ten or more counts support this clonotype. Here the CDR3 reads CSARGTSGPNQETQYF. CDR3 DNA sequence: TGCAGTGCTAGGGGTACTAGCGGGCCAAACCAAGAGACCCAGTACTTC. J is TRBJ2-5 and V is TRBV20-1, with 9 bases matching TRBD2. V shed 3 bases and J 0 bases; nucleotides not matched to a gene: 8. The CDR3 has 16 amino acids. The V gene's germline CDR1 is DFQATT and CDR2 SNEGSKA (reference sequence).

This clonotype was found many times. The CDR3 spells CSARDRMGNTEAFF. The DNA of the CDR3 is TGCAGTGCTAGAGATCGGATGGGGAACACTGAAGCTTTCTTT. The chain recombines TRBV20-1 with TRBJ1-1, with unresolved D. The CDR3 is 14 amino acids. With 0 bases removed from V and 1 base from J, the gap between germline ends came to 9 bases. CDR1 is DFQATT, CDR2 SNEGSKA, per germline (reference sequence).

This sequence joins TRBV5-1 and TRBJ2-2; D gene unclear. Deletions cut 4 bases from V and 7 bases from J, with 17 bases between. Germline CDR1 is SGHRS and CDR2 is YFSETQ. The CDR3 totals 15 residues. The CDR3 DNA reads TGCGCCAGCAGCACCTTGGGCCCTTCGGGCGGGGAGCTGTTTTTT. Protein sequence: CASSTLGPSGGELFF.

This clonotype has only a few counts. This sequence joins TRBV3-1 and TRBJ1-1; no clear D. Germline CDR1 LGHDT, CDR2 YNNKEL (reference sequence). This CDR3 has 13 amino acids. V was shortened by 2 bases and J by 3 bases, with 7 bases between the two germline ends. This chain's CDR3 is CASSQTADTEAFF. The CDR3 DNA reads TGTGCCAGCAGCCAAACAGCAGACACTGAAGCTTTCTTT.

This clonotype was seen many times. This CDR3 is CASSLAGGNQPQHF. In nucleotides, the CDR3 is TGTGCCAGCAGCTTAGCGGGAGGCAATCAGCCCCAGCATTTT. The genes are TRBV7-9 and TRBJ1-5; D not resolved. This CDR3 is 14 amino acids long. Trimming pared 0 bases from V and 2 bases from J, leaving 5 bases between. CDR1 and CDR2 (germline): SEHNR, FQNEAQ (reference sequence).

The CDR3 spells CASSLSGVGYTF. The DNA for the CDR3 is TGTGCCAGCAGCTTGAGCGGGGTAGGCTACACCTTC. The rearrangement links TRBV5-6 to TRBJ1-2; the D is unclear. The CDR3 length is 12 residues. CDR1 is SGHDT and CDR2 is YYEEEE in the germline V gene. V lost 1 base and J lost 8, with 9 bases in between.

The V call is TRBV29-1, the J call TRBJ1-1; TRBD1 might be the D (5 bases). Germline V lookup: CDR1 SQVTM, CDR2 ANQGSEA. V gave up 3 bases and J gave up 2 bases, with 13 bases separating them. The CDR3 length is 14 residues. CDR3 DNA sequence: TGCAGCGTTGACGACGGGGCGAGAAACACTGAAGCTTTCTTT. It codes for CSVDDGARNTEAFF.

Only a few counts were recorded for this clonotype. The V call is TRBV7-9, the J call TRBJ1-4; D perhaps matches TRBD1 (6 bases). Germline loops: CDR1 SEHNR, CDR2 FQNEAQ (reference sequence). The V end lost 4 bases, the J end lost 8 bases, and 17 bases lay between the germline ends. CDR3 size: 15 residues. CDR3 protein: CASSSSGTSGEKLFF. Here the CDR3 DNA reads TGTGCCAGCAGCTCCTCCGGGACATCGGGAGAAAAACTGTTTTTT.

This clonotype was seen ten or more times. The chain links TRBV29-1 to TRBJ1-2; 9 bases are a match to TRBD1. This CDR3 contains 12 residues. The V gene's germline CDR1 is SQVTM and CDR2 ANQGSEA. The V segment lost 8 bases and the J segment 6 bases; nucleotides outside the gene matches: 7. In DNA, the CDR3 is TGCAGCTATAGGACAGGGGCCGATGGCTACACCTTC. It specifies CSYRTGADGYTF.

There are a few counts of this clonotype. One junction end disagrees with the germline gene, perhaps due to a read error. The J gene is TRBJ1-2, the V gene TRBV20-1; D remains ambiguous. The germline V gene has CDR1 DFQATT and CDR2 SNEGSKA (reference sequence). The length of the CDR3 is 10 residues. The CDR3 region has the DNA TGCAGTGCTCCTGGGTATGGCCACACCTTC. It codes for CSAPGYGHTF.

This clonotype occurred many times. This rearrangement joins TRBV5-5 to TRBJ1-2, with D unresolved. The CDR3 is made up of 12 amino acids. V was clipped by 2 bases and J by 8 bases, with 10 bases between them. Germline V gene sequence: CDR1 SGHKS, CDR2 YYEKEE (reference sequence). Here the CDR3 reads CASSFDIGGYTF. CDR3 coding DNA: TGTGCCAGCAGCTTCGACATTGGCGGCTACACCTTC.

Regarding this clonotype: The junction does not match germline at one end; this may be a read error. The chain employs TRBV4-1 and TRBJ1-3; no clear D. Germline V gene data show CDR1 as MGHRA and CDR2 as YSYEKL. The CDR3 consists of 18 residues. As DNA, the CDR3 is TGCGCCAGCAGCAAAGAGCGGACCTTCAGCCACTCTGGAAACACCATATATTTT. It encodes CASSKERTFSHSGNTIYF.